The 27 T cell receptor beta chains listed next were all sequenced from one sample in a study of T-cell memory formation after mild COVID-19. TCRdb redid the calling of the 5' RACE reads with MiXCR, one entry per CDR3 protein. Found here are about 470,000 distinct CDR3 sequences, 15% to 20% of them singletons; the top ten hold roughly an eighth. The sample consisted of PBMCs or a T cell subset sorted from them (not recorded which). These receptors came from an adult woman who had mild COVID-19 (a few samples of this study predate the infection). Cell type and time point are not known.

The chain employs TRBV30 and TRBJ2-6; D gene uncertain. Deletions cut 3 bases from V and 0 bases from J, with 12 bases between. Germline V gene sequence: CDR1 GTSNPN, CDR2 SVGIG (reference sequence). This CDR3 has 16 amino acids. CDR3 nucleotides: TGTGCCTGGAGGACCCCCCTCGGCTCTGGGGCCAACGTCCTGACTTTC. This encodes CAWRTPLGSGANVLTF. The variable domain in full, completed from reference TRBV30 and TRBJ2-6, reads SQTIHQWPATLVQPVGSPLSLECTVEGTSNPNLYWYRQAAGRGLQLLFYSVGIGQISSEVPQNLSASRPQDRQFILSSKKLLLSDSGFYLCAWRTPLGSGANVLTFGAGSRLTVL.

In this sample, this clonotype turned up a few times. This rearrangement joins TRBV7-2 to TRBJ1-1; D unclear. This CDR3 comprises 13 residues. Trimming left V 5 bases short and J 0 bases short, with 7 bases between. Germline-derived CDR1 and CDR2 are SGHTA and FQGNSA. In nucleotides, the CDR3 is TGTGCCAGCAGCCCCCGATTGAACACTGAAGCTTTCTTT. Its translation is CASSPRLNTEAFF.

The chain has TRBV7-9 and TRBJ1-2; D uncertain. V lost 4 bases to trimming and J lost 0 bases, with 9 bases between them. The germline CDR1 and CDR2 sequences are SEHNR and FQNEAQ (reference sequence). There are 14 residues in the CDR3. The CDR3 sequence: CASSSSQTNYGYTF. The CDR3 DNA reads TGTGCCAGCAGCTCGTCCCAGACTAACTATGGCTACACCTTC.

This clonotype occurred many times. The chain employs TRBV5-1 and TRBJ2-4, with D possibly TRBD2 on 6 matching bases. Germline lookup yields CDR1 SGHRS and CDR2 YFSETQ. The CDR3 spans 13 residues. Trimming took 0 bases from V and 5 from J, leaving 6 bases between them. The CDR3: CASSLGGENIQYF. CDR3 sequence (DNA): TGCGCCAGCAGCTTGGGGGGGGAAAACATTCAGTACTTC.

This chain links TRBV20-1 with TRBJ2-3, with 8 bases fitting TRBD1. The CDR3 runs to 13 residues. After removal of 5 bases from V and 8 bases from J, the junction contained 9 bases not matched to a gene. CDR1 DFQATT and CDR2 SNEGSKA come from the germline V gene (reference sequence). Here the CDR3 reads CSAPDRVGGTQYF. Written as DNA, the CDR3 is TGCAGTGCTCCGGACAGGGTTGGGGGTACGCAGTATTTT.

This clonotype was counted many times. V usage is TRBV7-9 and J usage is TRBJ1-1, with D unresolved. CDR1 is SEHNR, CDR2 FQNEAQ, per germline (reference sequence). With 3 bases removed from V and 1 base from J, the gap between germline ends came to 12 bases. The CDR3 contains 15 residues. The CDR3 DNA is TGTGCCAGCAGCTTCCTTTCGGGAGCGAACACTGAAGCTTTCTTT. Translating it yields CASSFLSGANTEAFF.

This clonotype was observed a few times. This chain uses TRBV20-1 with TRBJ2-3, with 7 bases fitting TRBD1. Germline V gene data show CDR1 as DFQATT and CDR2 as SNEGSKA (reference sequence). This CDR3 spans 15 amino acids. Trimming removed 5 bases from V and 6 bases from J; junction bases left unmatched: 14. CDR3 sequence (DNA): TGCAGTGCTGCGAGAGGGGGCTCGGCGCGGGATACGCAGTATTTT. Translating gives CSAARGGSARDTQYF.

This rearrangement joins TRBV5-1 to TRBJ2-1; TRBD2 aligns across 9 bases. V lost 0 bases to trimming and J lost 6 bases; unmatched junction nucleotides: 10. The CDR3 runs to 17 residues. Germline loops: CDR1 SGHRS, CDR2 YFSETQ. As DNA, the CDR3 is TGCGCCAGCAGCTTGGTGGGGGGGCTAGCGGGATTCAATGAGCAGTTCTTC. Translating gives CASSLVGGLAGFNEQFF. The variable domain in full, completed from reference TRBV5-1 and TRBJ2-1, reads KAGVTQTPRYLIKTRGQQVTLSCSPISGHRSVSWYQQTPGQGLQFLFEYFSETQRNKGNFPGRFSGRQFSNSRSEMNVSTLELGDSALYLCASSLVGGLAGFNEQFFGPGTRLTVL.

The chain has TRBV5-1 and TRBJ2-3; D possibly corresponds to TRBD2 (7 bases). V was shortened by 3 bases and J by 5 bases, with 22 bases between the two germline ends. The CDR3 is 17 residues long. Germline V CDR1 and CDR2: SGHRS, YFSETQ. DNA of the CDR3: TGCGCCAGCAGCTCAGCCCTTATGGGGGGGCTTGAAGATACGCAGTATTTT. Residues: CASSSALMGGLEDTQYF.

This clonotype appeared a few times. The rearrangement uses TRBV2 and TRBJ2-4, with a tentative D call TRBD1 (7 bases). V was cut by 6 bases and J by 7 bases, with 16 bases left in between. The length of the CDR3 is 14 residues. From germline, CDR1 is SNHLY and CDR2 FYNNEI. This CDR3 is CASRGGRGYNIQYF. The CDR3, as DNA: TGTGCCAGCAGGGGGGGCAGGGGGTATAACATTCAGTACTTC.

The chain couples TRBV5-1 to TRBJ2-1; 7 positions match TRBD1. Germline V gene data show CDR1 as SGHRS and CDR2 as YFSETQ. The CDR3 loop spans 14 amino acids. Trimming took 5 bases from V and 7 from J; bases not matched to a gene: 9. Here the CDR3 DNA reads TGCGCCAGCAGAGAGGGGGCCAGGGGGAATGAGCAGTTCTTC. Its protein product is CASREGARGNEQFF. Drawing the rest from reference TRBV5-1 and TRBJ2-1, the complete variable domain is KAGVTQTPRYLIKTRGQQVTLSCSPISGHRSVSWYQQTPGQGLQFLFEYFSETQRNKGNFPGRFSGRQFSNSRSEMNVSTLELGDSALYLCASREGARGNEQFFGPGTRLTVL.

The V call is TRBV6-2 or TRBV6-3, the J call TRBJ2-1; possibly TRBD2 for D (5 bases). Germline V gene sequence: CDR1 MNHEY, CDR2 SVGEGT. V shed 0 bases and J shed 7 bases, with 19 bases lying between them. The CDR3 is made up of 17 amino acids. CDR3 in amino acids: CASSYSVSGSPPNEQFF. CDR3 DNA sequence: TGTGCCAGCAGTTACTCGGTTTCGGGATCTCCCCCAAATGAGCAGTTCTTC.

The chain links TRBV30 to TRBJ2-3; TRBD2 is a possible D gene (6 bases). The CDR3 has 17 amino acids. Germline V gives CDR1 GTSNPN, CDR2 SVGIG (reference sequence). V shed 0 bases and J shed 3 bases, with 19 bases lying between them. The CDR3 DNA follows: TGTGCCTGGAGTGTACTCGGTGGCAGGGCGGGAACAGATACGCAGTATTTT. Translating gives CAWSVLGGRAGTDTQYF.

The chain carries TRBV9 and TRBJ2-3; D is undetermined. The ends were cut back, 4 bases at V and 7 bases at J, with 16 bases in the middle. Germline CDR1 reads SGDLS; CDR2 reads YYNGEE. The CDR3 sequence is 14 residues long. CDR3 protein: CASSPRTDRNTQYF. CDR3 sequence (DNA): TGTGCCAGCAGCCCACGCACTGACCGGAATACGCAGTATTTT.

This clonotype was seen a single time. The chain combines TRBV4-3 with TRBJ2-3; the match to TRBD2 covers 14 bases. The CDR3 consists of 17 residues. Germline values: CDR1 LGHNA, CDR2 YSLEER. V lost 6 bases, J lost 0 bases, and 5 bases stayed unmatched. CDR3 nucleotide sequence: TGCGCCAGCAGACAGGGACTAGCGGGGGAGAGCACAGATACGCAGTATTTT. This translates into CASRQGLAGESTDTQYF.

This chain links TRBV4-1 with TRBJ1-2; D call uncertain. Germline CDR1 is MGHRA and CDR2 is YSYEKL. The CDR3 loop spans 13 amino acids. V lost 0 bases, J lost 8 bases, and 10 bases lay in between. CDR3 amino acids: CASSQDDLEGYTF. CDR3 bases: TGCGCCAGCAGCCAAGATGATCTCGAAGGCTACACCTTC.

The CDR3 reads CATLTHGAGSYEQYF. CDR3 sequence (DNA): TGTGCCACCCTCACCCATGGGGCAGGATCCTACGAGCAGTACTTC. The chain has TRBV12-3 or TRBV12-4 and TRBJ2-7, with D possibly matching TRBD1 (5 bases). The V end lost 10 bases, the J end lost 1 base, and 20 bases lay between the germline ends. The CDR3 spans 15 residues.

This clonotype was seen more than once but under ten times. This chain connects TRBV7-9 to TRBJ2-1; 8 bases line up with TRBD2. The V and J ends lost 5 bases and 3 bases, in that order; junction bases with no gene match: 6. The germline gives CDR1 SEHNR, CDR2 FQNEAQ (reference sequence). This CDR3 has 15 residues. The CDR3 DNA reads TGTGCCAGCAGCCCTCGGGAGGGCCGCTACAATGAGCAGTTCTTC. It specifies CASSPREGRYNEQFF.

The gene calls are TRBV5-1 and TRBJ2-7, with TRBD2 identical over 13 bases. Germline CDR1 and CDR2: SGHRS and YFSETQ. The CDR3 length is 17 residues. V was pared by 0 bases and J by 4 bases, with 7 bases of the junction left unmatched. CDR3 bases: TGCGCCAGCAGCTTGGGGTACGGACTAGCGGGGGATTACGAGCAGTACTTC. Translating it yields CASSLGYGLAGDYEQYF. Drawing the rest from reference TRBV5-1 and TRBJ2-7, the complete variable domain is KAGVTQTPRYLIKTRGQQVTLSCSPISGHRSVSWYQQTPGQGLQFLFEYFSETQRNKGNFPGRFSGRQFSNSRSEMNVSTLELGDSALYLCASSLGYGLAGDYEQYFGPGTRLTVT.

This clonotype came up a few times. The chain couples TRBV30 to TRBJ2-2, with TRBD2 identical over 9 bases. With 1 base clipped from V and 3 bases from J, the junction kept 0 bases outside the gene matches. The V gene's germline CDR1 is GTSNPN and CDR2 SVGIG (reference sequence). This CDR3 has 14 amino acids. The CDR3 region is CAWSGTSDTGELFF. The CDR3 DNA reads as TGTGCCTGGAGTGGGACTAGCGACACCGGGGAGCTGTTTTTT.

This clonotype was picked up a small number of times. V gene TRBV12-3 or TRBV12-4 combines with J gene TRBJ2-1; 11 nucleotides align to TRBD2. V was clipped by 6 bases and J by 8 bases; unmatched bases: 9. The CDR3 totals 15 residues. The CDR3 nucleotides are TGTGCCAGCAGATCAACTAGCGGGAGTTACTATGAGCAGTTCTTC. Protein product: CASRSTSGSYYEQFF.

This clonotype came up many times. This chain uses TRBV6-6 with TRBJ2-5; 12 bases line up with TRBD1. There are 15 residues in the CDR3. Per the germline V gene, CDR1 is MNHNY and CDR2 is SVGAGI (reference sequence). V shed 7 bases and J 6 bases; nucleotides not matched to a gene: 9. The CDR3 nucleotides are TGTGCCAGCAACCTCCGGGACAGGGGGCGACAGACCCAGTACTTC. It codes for CASNLRDRGRQTQYF.

This sequence joins TRBV7-9 and TRBJ1-3; a weak D match, TRBD1 (6 bases). V dropped 5 bases and J dropped 4 bases, with 15 bases sitting between them. The germline CDR1 and CDR2 sequences are SEHNR and FQNEAQ (reference sequence). The CDR3 is 15 residues long. For the CDR3, the DNA is TGTGCCAGCAGCCGCGACACAGGGCTCGGAAACACCATATATTTT. The encoded protein is CASSRDTGLGNTIYF.

This clonotype is termed medium-sized. The limits of the CDR3 on the DNA are not certain, so only TCRdb's listed CDR3 is given. This chain connects TRBV3-2 to TRBJ2-1; the table's D gene call, TRBD1, was not cross checked with the DNA. TRBV3-2 is noted as a pseudogene. A total of 16 residues make up the CDR3, ends included. CDR3: CASSQFGQGAYNEQFF.

This sequence joins TRBV6-5 and TRBJ2-2; D possibly matches TRBD1 or TRBD2 (5 bases each). The V gene's germline CDR1 is MNHEY and CDR2 SVGAGI. V dropped 2 bases and J dropped 7 bases, with 14 bases sitting between them. This CDR3 region has 15 residues. Here the CDR3 DNA reads TGTGCCAGCAGTTACGAGGGGTCGGGTAGCGGGGAGCTGTTTTTT. Protein product: CASSYEGSGSGELFF.

This rearrangement joins TRBV7-8 to TRBJ1-1; 11 nucleotides agree with TRBD1. The V gene end was trimmed by 4 bases and the J gene end by 4 bases; junction bases not matched to a gene: 5. Germline-derived CDR1 and CDR2 are SGHVS and FQNEAQ. The CDR3 is 15 amino acids. CDR3 amino acids: CASSSDRGHGTEAFF. The CDR3, as DNA: TGTGCCAGCAGCTCGGACAGGGGGCATGGCACTGAAGCTTTCTTT.

In its sample, this clonotype was seen a few times. The V gene is TRBV10-3, the J gene TRBJ2-4; unclear D gene. The CDR3 extends over 12 amino acids. The V end was cut by 2 bases, the J end by 12 bases, with 11 bases between. The germline CDR1 and CDR2 sequences are ENHRY and SYGVKD. CDR3 coding DNA: TGTGCCATCAGTGAGGCTAGGGATACTCAGTACTTC. Amino acid sequence: CAISEARDTQYF.